This entry lists 25 T cell receptor beta chains sequenced from one sample in a study of blood T cells in healthy people across ages. A second PCR of about 6 to 12 cycles used a sample-barcoded 5' primer and a J-beta primer mix. One entry per CDR3 protein results from TCRdb running MiXCR on the 5' RACE reads. Of some 1.4 million distinct CDR3 sequences in the sample, roughly 40% were seen once. The sample consisted of blood. The receptors shown here come from a woman aged 18-29 years in good health.

The genes are TRBV20-1 and TRBJ2-1; TRBD2 agrees at 9 bases. This CDR3 spans 13 amino acids. CDR1 is DFQATT, CDR2 SNEGSKA, per germline (reference sequence). The J segment lost 6 bases and the V segment lost 5 bases, leaving 5 bases of the junction unmatched. The CDR3 DNA sequence: TGCAGTGCTGTACTAGCGGGTCGCAATGAGCAGTTCTTC. As protein: CSAVLAGRNEQFF.

This clonotype occurred once. Its ends do not fully match the called genes, so a read error is possible. The rearrangement joins TRBV12-3 or TRBV12-4 to TRBJ2-3, with D possibly matching TRBD2 (5 bases). The CDR3 is 13 residues long. The CDR3 nucleotides are TGTGCCAGCACCTTCTATGGAGGAGATACGCGGTATTTT. Protein: CASTFYGGDTRYF.

The V gene is TRBV5-1, the J gene TRBJ2-2; D uncertain. This CDR3 contains 15 residues. The germline V gene has CDR1 SGHRS and CDR2 YFSETQ. Trimming pared 0 bases from V and 3 bases from J, leaving 9 bases between. CDR3 DNA sequence: TGCGCCAGCAGCTTGGAAGGGAAACACACCGGGGAGCTGTTTTTT. Amino acids: CASSLEGKHTGELFF.

This chain joins TRBV2 and TRBJ2-6; TRBD2 agrees at 12 bases. The trim removed 8 bases at V and 2 bases at J, leaving 4 bases unmatched. This CDR3 is built from 16 residues. Per germline, CDR1 SNHLY and CDR2 FYNNEI. The CDR3 here is CASLRLAGAGANVLTF. In DNA form, the CDR3 reads TGTGCCAGCCTGAGACTAGCGGGAGCTGGGGCCAACGTCCTGACTTTC.

This clonotype was seen more than once but under ten times. The chain is built from TRBV29-1 and TRBJ2-5; maybe TRBD1 (6 bases). There are 13 residues in the CDR3. Germline CDR1 reads SQVTM; CDR2 reads ANQGSEA. The V gene lost 6 bases and the J gene lost 5 bases, with 16 bases spanning the gap. The CDR3 DNA sequence: TGCAGCGTCGTTGCTGTTCAGGGGGAGACCCAGTACTTC. Residues: CSVVAVQGETQYF.

V gene TRBV28 combines with J gene TRBJ2-1; possible D gene TRBD1, 5 bases. Germline V lookup: CDR1 MDHEN, CDR2 SYDVKM. V lost 3 bases, J lost 0 bases, and 15 bases lay in between. CDR3 length equals 17 residues. The CDR3 protein is CASSFGQGAPSYNEQFF. CDR3 nucleotide sequence: TGTGCCAGCAGTTTTGGTCAAGGGGCTCCCTCCTACAATGAGCAGTTCTTC. Based on the CDR3 plus reference TRBV28 and TRBJ2-1, the full variable domain is DVKVTQSSRYLVKRTGEKVFLECVQDMDHENMFWYRQDPGLGLRLIYFSYDVKMKEKGDIPEGYSVSREKKERFSLILESASTNQTSMYLCASSFGQGAPSYNEQFFGPGTRLTVL.

A remark on this clonotype: A much larger clone lies one base from this, so it may be a read error. CDR3: CSASLGTSGRSEQYF. Here the CDR3 DNA reads TGCAGTGCTAGCCTCGGGACTAGCGGGAGATCTGAGCAGTACTTC. The genes are TRBV20-1 and TRBJ2-5; 14 nucleotides agree with TRBD2. The CDR3 loop spans 15 amino acids. In germline, CDR1 is DFQATT, CDR2 SNEGSKA (reference sequence). The V segment lost 3 bases and the J segment 11 bases; nucleotides outside the gene matches: 11.

In the case of this clonotype: Sequence at one end of the junction differs from germline and may be a read error. The V call is TRBV20-1, the J call TRBJ2-3; D uncertain. Germline values: CDR1 DFQATT, CDR2 SNEGSKA (reference sequence). This CDR3 comprises 13 residues. The chain's CDR3 is CSARDGLTETQYF. The CDR3 DNA is TGCAGTGCTAGAGACGGCCTCACAGAGACGCAGTATTTT.

CDR3 amino acids: CASRQSDRGRNTQYF. The CDR3 DNA sequence: TGTGCCAGCAGGCAATCTGACAGGGGGCGAAATACGCAGTATTTT. This chain links TRBV6-1 with TRBJ2-3, with 10 bases aligning to TRBD1. Germline trimming cut 6 bases from V and 7 bases from J; bases unmatched to any gene: 10. The germline V gene encodes CDR1 MNHNS and CDR2 SASEGT. This CDR3 has 15 residues.

Details on this clonotype: The conserved closing phenylalanine or tryptophan is absent in this CDR3, likely reflecting a read error. The gene calls are TRBV13 and TRBJ2-7, with TRBD2 as a possible D gene (6 bases). The CDR3 loop spans 18 amino acids. The V end was cut by 5 bases, the J end by 4 bases, with 27 bases between. From germline, CDR1 is PRHDT and CDR2 FYEKMQ (reference sequence). The CDR3 DNA follows: TGTGCCAGCAGCCCACAAACCGGGACTCTTATGGGGGAATACGAGCAGTACTGC. It specifies CASSPQTGTLMGEYEQYC.

This clonotype was seen a single time. V is TRBV7-9 and J is TRBJ1-2, with D maybe TRBD1 (5 bases). Trimming shortened V by 0 bases and J by 7 bases, and 15 bases separated the two germline ends. This CDR3 spans 15 amino acids. Germline V gene data show CDR1 as SEHNR and CDR2 as FQNEAQ (reference sequence). The CDR3 sequence is CASSLAPRGESGYTF. Written as DNA, the CDR3 is TGTGCCAGCAGCTTAGCCCCCCGGGGGGAGAGTGGCTACACCTTC.

About this clonotype: At one boundary the junction diverges from the germline segment, which might be a read error. V usage is TRBV6-5 and J usage is TRBJ2-3; D is ambiguous. The CDR3 totals 13 residues. CDR1 and CDR2 (germline): MNHEY, SVGAGI. The CDR3 DNA follows: TGTACCAGCAGTCGAAGCAGGATGGATACGCAGTATTTT. This gives the protein CTSSRSRMDTQYF.

The J gene is TRBJ1-2, the V gene TRBV6-1; 10 bases match TRBD1. V trimming: 10 bases; J trimming: 2 bases; junction bases outside the gene matches: 10. Germline V CDR1 and CDR2: MNHNS, SASEGT. This CDR3 spans 15 amino acids. CDR3 DNA: TGTGCCACCAGCGGGGGACAGGGGCAAAACTATGGCTACACCTTC. Translating gives CATSGGQGQNYGYTF.

This clonotype has more than one count but fewer than ten. V usage is TRBV2 and J usage is TRBJ2-3; the match to TRBD2 covers 8 bases. Germline V gene lookup returns CDR1 SNHLY and CDR2 FYNNEI. After removal of 6 bases from V and 5 bases from J, the junction contained 10 bases not matched to a gene. The CDR3 runs to 15 residues. The CDR3 here is CASRSARGAGDTQYF. The CDR3, as DNA: TGTGCCAGCAGATCCGCGCGGGGGGCTGGAGATACGCAGTATTTT.

In its sample, this clonotype was seen a few times. This chain joins TRBV20-1 and TRBJ2-1, with 7 nucleotides matching TRBD2. Losses at the gene ends were 3 bases for V and 4 bases for J; bases not matched to a gene: 9. CDR1 DFQATT and CDR2 SNEGSKA come from the germline V gene (reference sequence). The CDR3 is 15 residues long. This chain's CDR3 is CSARSSGGPYNEQFF. The CDR3 nucleotides are TGCAGTGCTAGGTCCTCGGGAGGACCGTACAATGAGCAGTTCTTC.

The genes are TRBV29-1 and TRBJ2-1; TRBD2 matches 8 bases. Germline V lookup: CDR1 SQVTM, CDR2 ANQGSEA. The J segment lost 4 bases and the V segment lost 7 bases, leaving 6 bases of the junction unmatched. The CDR3 is made up of 13 amino acids. The CDR3 spells CSAGGDLYNEQFF. The CDR3 DNA is TGCAGCGCGGGGGGGGACCTATACAATGAGCAGTTCTTC.

Here the CDR3 DNA reads TGTGCCAGCAGTTTAGCGCGAGGGGGTGTCGAAGCTTTCTTT. Protein: CASSLARGGVEAFF. This chain uses TRBV12-3 or TRBV12-4 with TRBJ1-1, with D perhaps matching TRBD1 (6 bases). V shed 0 bases and J shed 8 bases, with 13 bases lying between them. The length of the CDR3 is 14 residues.

This clonotype turned up a few times. V usage is TRBV3-1 and J usage is TRBJ1-2; a weak D match, TRBD1 (5 bases). There are 15 residues in the CDR3. Germline CDR1 reads LGHDT; CDR2 reads YNNKEL (reference sequence). The V end was cut by 4 bases, the J end by 5 bases, with 17 bases between. CDR3 in amino acids: CASSPRGDPGYGYTF. The DNA for the CDR3 is TGTGCCAGCAGCCCTCGAGGGGACCCGGGGTATGGCTACACCTTC.

The sample holds a few counts of this clonotype. The chain recombines TRBV4-1 with TRBJ1-5; no clear D. The CDR3 covers 15 residues. Germline assignment: CDR1 MGHRA and CDR2 YSYEKL. V was shortened by 0 bases and J by 8 bases, with 14 bases between the two germline ends. CDR3 sequence (DNA): TGCGCCAGCAGCCAAGAGGGAGGGCTTGCGGAGCCCCAGCATTTT. Translated: CASSQEGGLAEPQHF.

This rearrangement joins TRBV12-3 or TRBV12-4 to TRBJ1-4; TRBD1 agrees at 7 bases. This CDR3 is built from 14 residues. Trimming removed 5 bases from V and 7 bases from J; junction bases left unmatched: 7. In DNA form, the CDR3 reads TGTGCCAGCAGTCCGACAGGGTTGGGTGAAAAACTGTTTTTT. It translates to CASSPTGLGEKLFF.

CDR3 nucleotide sequence: TGCAGCGTTGAAGAGTTTAGTTTGAGGGGGGGCAATGAGCAGTTCTTC. Its protein product is CSVEEFSLRGGNEQFF. The chain links TRBV29-1 to TRBJ2-1, with D tentatively TRBD2 (7 bases). The CDR3 loop spans 16 amino acids. The germline gives CDR1 SQVTM, CDR2 ANQGSEA. The germline V and J ends were trimmed by 0 bases and 6 bases, with 18 bases remaining between them.

This chain links TRBV3-1 with TRBJ2-5, with 9 bases matching TRBD1. The better agreement between TRBJ2-7 and the DNA end casts doubt on the J call. This CDR3 is 14 amino acids long. From germline, CDR1 is LGHDT and CDR2 YNNKEL (reference sequence). The CDR3 DNA is TGTGCCAGCGCCCGGGACAGGGCCTTTGGCGAGCAGTACTTC. Translating it yields CASARDRAFGEQYF.

In the case of this clonotype: The junction does not match germline at one end; this may be a read error. The rearrangement joins TRBV3-1 to TRBJ2-3; perhaps TRBD1 as D (6 bases). The CDR3 has 17 amino acids. Germline loops: CDR1 LGHDT, CDR2 YNNKEL (reference sequence). The CDR3 DNA is TGTGCCGGCAGCCAAGTAGGTAGGGGGTCCCTCACAGATACGCAGTATTTT. This codes for CAGSQVGRGSLTDTQYF.

The chain is built from TRBV11-2 and TRBJ1-4, with 8 bases that match TRBD1. There are 15 residues in the CDR3. J was trimmed by 8 bases and V by 3 bases; bases with no gene match: 8. Germline V gives CDR1 SGHAT, CDR2 FQNNGV. CDR3 coding DNA: TGTGCCAGCAGCTTGGACGGGACAGGAAGGGAAAAACTGTTTTTT. Translation: CASSLDGTGREKLFF.

This clonotype was observed a few times. The V and J genes are TRBV7-2 and TRBJ2-7; weak D call: TRBD2 (6 bases). The CDR3 has 15 residues. The V end lost 0 bases, the J end lost 3 bases, and 12 bases lay between the germline ends. CDR1 and CDR2 (germline): SGHTA, FQGNSA. The CDR3 DNA follows: TGTGCCAGCAGCTTAGCGAATAGCGGTAACTACGAGCAGTACTTC. Translated, it gives CASSLANSGNYEQYF.